The entry below gives a single T cell receptor beta chain sequence along with its context. In this sample, this clonotype turned up many times. No antigen is known for it. Per-base qualities were not stored, and no clone one base away is much larger. These data are taken from a study of CD8 T cells in ankylosing spondylitis (dated by TCRdb to about 2017). Study-wide context: The study profiled T cell receptor beta repertoires in healthy donors and ankylosing spondylitis patients to find disease-linked TCR variants. The whole study cohort included some 100 healthy donors and some 27 ankylosing spondylitis patients. Samples of peripheral blood were taken, and for ankylosing spondylitis patients, synovial fluid was collected as well.

Here is what the overall study found, with its caveats: Some motif variants had previously been reported in the synovial fluid and blood of reactive arthritis patients, which suggests shared mechanisms of disease initiation. A TCR beta motif made up of several highly homologous amino acid variants appeared to be characteristic of blood from ankylosing spondylitis patients. The disease-linked clones were reported to be significantly enriched in matched synovial fluid samples from ankylosing spondylitis patients. In peripheral blood, the disease-linked clones were found at relatively low frequencies and had a CD8+ phenotype.

Sequencing used an Illumina HiSeq 2500. Quantitative 5'-RACE with molecular barcodes was used to prepare TCR beta libraries. The original methods were these. A new computational method based on a probabilistic model of VDJ rearrangement was used to identify disease-linked TCR variants. The public reads were run again by TCRdb, first through fastp at Q25 and then through MiXCR, and only productive beta chains were kept. Entries that share a CDR3 protein sequence are merged under the most common genes and DNA. TCRdb, not the original authors, processed these V and J calls. The sample records approximately 42,000 distinct CDR3 sequences, around 10% of which are singletons. The top ten clonotypes cover just over 1.4% of the sample. V is pared back by 3 bases and J by 2 bases, with 12 bases lying between the germline termini. From the germline V gene (reference sequence), CDR1 is MNHEY and CDR2 is SMNVEV. Measured from the cysteine to the phenylalanine, the CDR3 is 15 residues long. The retained sequence is limited to the CDR3, 45 bases, with the frame set at the first base.

The sequenced material came from blood, either unsorted or a sorted T cell fraction (not recorded which). This clonotype originated in a male donor with ankylosing spondylitis or in good health (not recorded which). This chain joins TRBV27 to TRBJ2-3; the D gene cannot be resolved reliably. The nucleotide sequence is given as TGTGCCAGCAGTTTTTGGCGGTCCGACACAGATACGCAGTATTTT. It translates to CASSFWRSDTDTQYF.